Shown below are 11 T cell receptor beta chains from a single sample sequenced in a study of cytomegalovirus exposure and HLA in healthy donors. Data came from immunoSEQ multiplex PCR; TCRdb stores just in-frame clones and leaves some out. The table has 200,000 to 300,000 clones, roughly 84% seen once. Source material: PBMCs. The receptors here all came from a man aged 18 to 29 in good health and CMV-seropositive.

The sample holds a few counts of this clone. Here the CDR3 reads CASSRDRQLADTQYF. CDR3 DNA sequence: TGTGCCAGTAGTCGGGATCGACAGTTGGCAGATACGCAGTATTTT. V is TRBV19 and J is TRBJ2-3; either TRBD1 or TRBD2 may fit D (5 bases each). V lost 5 bases, J lost 4 bases, and 16 bases lay in between. CDR3 size: 15 residues. From germline, CDR1 is LNHDA and CDR2 SQIVND (reference sequence).

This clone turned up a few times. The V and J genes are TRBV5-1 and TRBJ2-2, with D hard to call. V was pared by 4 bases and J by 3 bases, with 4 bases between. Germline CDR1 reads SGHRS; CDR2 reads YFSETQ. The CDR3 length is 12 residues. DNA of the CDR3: TGCGCCAGCAGCCTGGACACCGGGGAGCTGTTTTTT. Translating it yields CASSLDTGELFF. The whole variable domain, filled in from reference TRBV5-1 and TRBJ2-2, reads KAGVTQTPRYLIKTRGQQVTLSCSPISGHRSVSWYQQTPGQGLQFLFEYFSETQRNKGNFPGRFSGRQFSNSRSEMNVSTLELGDSALYLCASSLDTGELFFGEGSRLTVL.

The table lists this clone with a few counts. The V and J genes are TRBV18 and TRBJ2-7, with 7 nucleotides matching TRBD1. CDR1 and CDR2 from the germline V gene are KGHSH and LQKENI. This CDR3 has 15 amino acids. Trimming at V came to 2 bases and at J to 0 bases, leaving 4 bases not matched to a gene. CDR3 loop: CASSPRDSRSYEQYF. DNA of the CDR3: TGTGCCAGCTCACCAAGGGACAGTCGCTCCTACGAGCAGTACTTC.

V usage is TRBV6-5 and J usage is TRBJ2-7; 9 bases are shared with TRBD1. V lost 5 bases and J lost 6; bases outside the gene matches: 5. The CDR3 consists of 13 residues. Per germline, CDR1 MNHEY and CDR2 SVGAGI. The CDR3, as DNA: TGTGCCAGCAGTCCAACAGGGGGCGCCGAGCAGTACTTC. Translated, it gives CASSPTGGAEQYF.

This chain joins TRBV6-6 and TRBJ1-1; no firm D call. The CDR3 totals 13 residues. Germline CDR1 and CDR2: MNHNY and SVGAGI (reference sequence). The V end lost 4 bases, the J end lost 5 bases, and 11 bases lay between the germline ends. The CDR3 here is CASSSGWKTEAFF. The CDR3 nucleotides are TGTGCCAGCAGTTCAGGCTGGAAAACTGAAGCTTTCTTT.

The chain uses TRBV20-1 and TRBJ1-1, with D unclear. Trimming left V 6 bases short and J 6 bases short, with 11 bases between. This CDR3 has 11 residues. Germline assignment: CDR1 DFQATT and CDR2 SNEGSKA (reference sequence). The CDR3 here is CSAIEGPEAFF. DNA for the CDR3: TGCAGTGCCATTGAGGGTCCTGAAGCTTTCTTT.

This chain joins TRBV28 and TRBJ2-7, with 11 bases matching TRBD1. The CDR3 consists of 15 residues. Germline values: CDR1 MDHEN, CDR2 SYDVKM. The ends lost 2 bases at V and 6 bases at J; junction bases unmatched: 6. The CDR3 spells CASSLRTGGSGEQYF. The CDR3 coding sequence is TGTGCCAGCAGTTTAAGGACAGGGGGCTCAGGCGAGCAGTACTTC.

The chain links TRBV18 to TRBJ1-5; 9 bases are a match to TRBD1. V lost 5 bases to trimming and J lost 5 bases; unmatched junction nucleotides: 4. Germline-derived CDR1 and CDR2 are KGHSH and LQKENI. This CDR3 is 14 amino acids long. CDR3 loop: CASSTGTGYQPQHF. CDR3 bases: TGTGCCAGCTCAACCGGGACAGGGTATCAGCCCCAGCATTTT.

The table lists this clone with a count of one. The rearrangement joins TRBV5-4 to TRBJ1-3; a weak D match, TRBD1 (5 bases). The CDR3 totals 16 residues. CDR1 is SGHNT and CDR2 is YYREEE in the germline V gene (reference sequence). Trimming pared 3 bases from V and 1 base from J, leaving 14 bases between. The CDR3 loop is CASSSGRPSSGNTIYF. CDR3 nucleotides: TGTGCCAGCAGCTCGGGACGGCCTTCATCTGGAAACACCATATATTTT.

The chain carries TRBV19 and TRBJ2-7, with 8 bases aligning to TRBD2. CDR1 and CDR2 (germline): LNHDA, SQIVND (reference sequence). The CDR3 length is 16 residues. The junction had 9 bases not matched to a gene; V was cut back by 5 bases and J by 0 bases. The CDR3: CASSAETSAYSYEQYF. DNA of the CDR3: TGTGCCAGTAGTGCCGAGACTAGCGCCTACTCCTACGAGCAGTACTTC.

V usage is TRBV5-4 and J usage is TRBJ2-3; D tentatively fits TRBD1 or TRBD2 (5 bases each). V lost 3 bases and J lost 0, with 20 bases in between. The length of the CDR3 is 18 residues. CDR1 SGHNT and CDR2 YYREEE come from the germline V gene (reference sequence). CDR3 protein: CASSSVGRSEYSTDTQYF. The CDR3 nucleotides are TGTGCCAGCAGCTCGGTGGGACGGTCGGAGTATAGCACAGATACGCAGTATTTT. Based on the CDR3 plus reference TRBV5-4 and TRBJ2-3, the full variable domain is ETGVTQSPTHLIKTRGQQVTLRCSSQSGHNTVSWYQQALGQGPQFIFQYYREEENGRGNFPPRFSGLQFPNYSSELNVNALELDDSALYLCASSSVGRSEYSTDTQYFGPGTRLTVL.